This T cell receptor (beta chain) was sequenced for a study of shared clonotypes between healthy human individuals. Study information: Donors were two women and three men aged 18 to 49.

Using immunoSEQ multiplex PCR, the repertoire was profiled, and TCRdb retains in-frame clones only, with some absent. The sample lists 330,000 or so clones; around 70% were seen once. V shed 7 bases and J shed 1 base, with 8 bases lying between them. From germline, CDR1 is MNHEY and CDR2 SVGAGI. CDR3 length: 13 amino acids. Sequencing input: memory CD4+ T cells sorted from blood. As for subset: CD45RA-negative fraction. V usage is TRBV6-5 and J usage is TRBJ2-1; no definite D call. This clonotype originated in a man between 25 and 39 years old in good health. As DNA, the CDR3 is TGTGCCAGCAAGTATAGTTCCTACAATGAGCAGTTCTTC. Its translation: CASKYSSYNEQFF.